One and the same sample provided the 10 T cell receptor beta chains below, sequenced in a study of regulatory T cells in long-lasting Graves disease. Both iRepertoire HTBI primers and Arm-PCR of CDR3 regions were used to build the TCR beta libraries. TCRdb analysed the multiplex PCR reads with MiXCR anew, one entry per CDR3 protein. The sample includes a few hundred thousand distinct CDR3 sequences, roughly 20% seen only once; the top ten take roughly a quarter. Regarding time point: persistent/refractory GD, antithyroid drugs over 5 years with positive TRAb. Following extraction of RNA from PBMCs, that RNA was used to make the TCR library. The sequencing here drew on peripheral blood mononuclear cells (PBMCs), taken when the disease was refractory, from a patient treated with antithyroid drugs. The receptors were gathered from a woman in her forties with Graves disease.

The chain employs TRBV6-5 and TRBJ1-5, with D uncertain. Germline V lookup: CDR1 MNHEY, CDR2 SVGAGI. The CDR3 covers 14 residues. The V gene lost 4 bases and the J gene lost 6 bases, with 13 bases spanning the gap. This CDR3 reads CASSLADVGQPQHF. The CDR3 DNA reads as TGTGCCAGCAGTTTGGCTGACGTCGGTCAGCCCCAGCATTTT.

The chain joins TRBV5-5 to TRBJ2-5; the match to TRBD2 covers 11 bases. The length of the CDR3 is 17 residues. After removal of 2 bases from V and 0 bases from J, the junction contained 6 bases not matched to a gene. Germline V lookup: CDR1 SGHKS, CDR2 YYEKEE (reference sequence). The chain's CDR3 is CASSFPLAGGYQETQYF. For the CDR3, the DNA is TGTGCCAGCAGCTTTCCCTTAGCGGGAGGGTACCAAGAGACCCAGTACTTC.

This clonotype appeared many times. The gene calls are TRBV20-1 and TRBJ1-5, with D unclear. Trimming removed 1 base from V and 4 bases from J, with 5 bases in between. Germline V gives CDR1 DFQATT, CDR2 SNEGSKA (reference sequence). The length of the CDR3 is 12 residues. CDR3 protein: CSARAGNQPQHF. DNA of the CDR3: TGCAGTGCTAGAGCCGGGAATCAGCCCCAGCATTTT.

This clonotype was found a few times. This chain connects TRBV28 to TRBJ2-3, with TRBD2 matching over 9 bases. After removal of 5 bases from V and 4 bases from J, the junction contained 10 bases not matched to a gene. Germline V gives CDR1 MDHEN, CDR2 SYDVKM. The CDR3 spans 16 residues. CDR3: CASSQASGIWADTQYF. The CDR3 coding sequence is TGTGCCAGCAGTCAAGCTAGCGGGATCTGGGCAGATACGCAGTATTTT.

This clonotype was observed at least ten times. V gene TRBV28 combines with J gene TRBJ1-4; 9 bases are a match to TRBD1. Losses at the gene ends were 3 bases for V and 1 base for J; bases not matched to a gene: 3. The CDR3 covers 16 residues. Germline lookup yields CDR1 MDHEN and CDR2 SYDVKM. The chain's CDR3 is CASSLTGGVTNEKLFF. In nucleotides, the CDR3 is TGTGCCAGCAGTTTGACAGGGGGAGTAACTAATGAAAAACTGTTTTTT.

This clonotype was recorded once. The chain is built from TRBV18 and TRBJ2-2; no clear D gene. The CDR3 sequence is 14 residues long. Germline lookup yields CDR1 KGHSH and CDR2 LQKENI. V lost 5 bases and J 1 base, leaving 8 bases between the germline ends. The CDR3 is CASSSALNTGELFF. The CDR3 region has the DNA TGTGCCAGCTCATCGGCCTTGAACACCGGGGAGCTGTTTTTT. Full variable domain (outside the CDR3, taken from reference TRBV18 and TRBJ2-2): NAGVMQNPRHLVRRRGQEARLRCSPMKGHSHVYWYRQLPEEGLKFMVYLQKENIIDESGMPKERFSAEFPKEGPSILRIQQVVRGDSAAYFCASSSALNTGELFFGEGSRLTVL.

The chain recombines TRBV6-2 or TRBV6-3 with TRBJ2-3, with unresolved D. The CDR3 extends over 15 amino acids. The V end lost 5 bases, the J end lost 5 bases, and 17 bases lay between the germline ends. In germline, CDR1 is MNHEY, CDR2 SVGEGT. CDR3 in amino acids: CASSPLVSELDTQYF. As DNA, the CDR3 is TGTGCCAGCAGTCCCCTGGTCAGCGAGCTAGATACGCAGTATTTT.

The V and J genes are TRBV28 and TRBJ2-3, with 11 bases identical to TRBD2. Trimming took 5 bases from V and 6 from J; bases not matched to a gene: 7. Looked up from germline, CDR1 is MDHEN and CDR2 is SYDVKM. The CDR3 is made up of 15 amino acids. CDR3 DNA: TGTGCCAGCAGTCAGGGACTAGCGGCTTCCGATACGCAGTATTTT. The encoded protein is CASSQGLAASDTQYF.

The rearrangement uses TRBV29-1 and TRBJ1-4; D possibly corresponds to TRBD1 (5 bases). From germline, CDR1 is SQVTM and CDR2 ANQGSEA. The CDR3 has 15 amino acids. Trimming cost V 4 bases and J 8 bases, with 20 bases left between them. The CDR3 DNA reads TGCAGCGTTGCGGGTTTAGACAGACTGGGGGAAAAACTGTTTTTT. Protein: CSVAGLDRLGEKLFF.

J is TRBJ2-5 and V is TRBV15; TRBD2 aligns across 9 bases. The last part of the DNA fits TRBJ2-1 better; the J call may be wrong. The CDR3 covers 11 residues. Germline values: CDR1 LNHNV, CDR2 YYDKDF (reference sequence). This CDR3 reads CATSGGLAQFF. CDR3 nucleotide sequence: TGTGCCACCAGCGGGGGACTAGCTCAGTTCTTC.